This TCR beta chain was observed in a study of CXCR3-negative and CXCR3-positive naive CD8 T cells (dated by TCRdb to the late 2010s). Some background on the complete study: About 150 million TRB reads were obtained in total, roughly 1.5 +/- 0.3 million reads per library. Diversity and physicochemical repertoire analyses were performed on about ten donors pooled from two independent experiments. The TRBV-TRBJ cluster analysis covered naive subsets from a handful of donors and memory cells from 3 donors. Broad study findings and their caveats: Compared with CXCR3-negative naive cells, CXCR3-positive naive cells had TRB CDR3s with higher hydrophobicity (lower Kidera factor 4), lower energy, and higher strength and volume indices. Because surface CD5, which is linked to self-reactivity in mice, was comparable between the naive subsets, TCR interaction strength was also inferred from TRB CDR3 physicochemical properties. Freshly isolated PBMCs were used for most assays because CXCR3 expression partially decreased after cryopreservation. Naive CXCR3-negative and CXCR3-positive cells from the same donor showed similar TRBV-TRBJ usage, whereas memory cells showed distinct patterns. Comparably high repertoire diversity was found in both naive subsets, whereas much lower repertoire diversity was found in memory CD8+ T cells.

Each CD8+ T cell subset was flow-sorted in triplicate, and around 320,000 cells per subset were placed directly into RLT lysis buffer. Naive CD8+ T cells were defined stringently as CD45RO-CCR7+CD27+CD95- to exclude memory contaminants. Standard density gradient centrifugation was used to isolate peripheral blood mononuclear cells from buffy coats. Naive CXCR3-negative and CXCR3-positive CD8+ T cells were flow-sorted on a FACSAria III. An RNeasy Mini Kit was used to extract total RNA from the sorted cells. The sequencer listed for this sample is NextSeq 550. The Human TCR Profiling Kit (MiLaboratory) was used to make UMI-labeled 5' RACE TRB cDNA libraries. cDNA synthesis used the entire amount of extracted RNA, and PCR amplification then used the entire amount of cDNA produced. Libraries were prepared in parallel with an identical number of PCR cycles. Regarding the original processing steps: With a requirement of at least two reads per UMI, MIGEC and MiXCR extracted about 52,000 +/- 9,100 unique UMI-labeled TRB cDNA molecules per library. An average of approximately 40,000 +/- 10,000 functional in-frame TRB CDR3 nucleotide clonotypes without stop codons was found per library. After downsampling to 5000 UMI-labeled TRB molecules per sample, diversity metrics, including normalized Shannon-Wiener and Chao1, were computed in VDJtools. Clonotype-size-weighted physicochemical properties of the central five CDR3 residues (interaction energy, strength, volume and Kidera factor 4) were computed in VDJtools. TCRdb reprocessed the public reads and reports one entry per CDR3 protein sequence, without DNA. What appears here as the V and J calls and clone size reflects TCRdb's work, not the paper's. In this sample's table one finds some 68,000 distinct CDR3 sequences. 4.8% of the sample is in the top ten clones.

The germline V gene provides CDR1 MDHEN and CDR2 SYDVKM. The CDR3 runs 16 residues from the cysteine to the phenylalanine. The coding DNA is unavailable. As to this clonotype: What antigen it recognizes has not been identified.

The clonotype was recovered from a human donor in good health. Some clones in this sample may be carry-over from other donors' samples. The receptor chain draws on TRBV28 and TRBJ2-5; TCRdb designates TRBD1, a call that cannot be tested without DNA. The sequenced sample consisted of naive CXCR3+ CD8+ T cells from blood. This specimen's cell subset or site label, interpreted: CD45RO-CCR7+CD27+CD95- naive CD8+ T cells expressing CXCR3 (TNR3+). The CDR3 region: CASSPDRDTHRETQYF. The variable domain in full, with residues beyond the CDR3 obtained from the reference TRBV28 and TRBJ2-5 genes, is DVKVTQSSRYLVKRTGEKVFLECVQDMDHENMFWYRQDPGLGLRLIYFSYDVKMKEKGDIPEGYSVSREKKERFSLILESASTNQTSMYLCASSPDRDTHRETQYFGPGTRLLVL.